These 12 T cell receptor beta chains originate from one sample sequenced in a study of cytomegalovirus exposure and HLA in healthy donors. Primers included in the PCR were 60 Vbeta and 13 Jbeta primers. TCRdb keeps only in-frame clones here, not all; method: immunoSEQ multiplex PCR. The table has over 95,000 clones, roughly 69% seen once; the top ten hold more than 2%. The specimen was PBMCs. All receptors come from a human donor in good health.

This clone was seen more than once but under ten times. This sequence joins TRBV6-5 and TRBJ2-7, with 12 bases aligning to TRBD1. This CDR3 is built from 15 residues. The trim removed 5 bases at V and 6 bases at J, leaving 8 bases unmatched. Germline CDR1 reads MNHEY; CDR2 reads SVGAGI. The DNA for the CDR3 is TGTGCCAGCAGTACCCGGGGACAGGGGGCTCGCGAGCAGTACTTC. Amino acid sequence: CASSTRGQGAREQYF.

Note on this clone: This specimen includes other DNA sequences encoding the same CDR3. This chain links TRBV28 with TRBJ2-2; TRBD2 is a possible D gene (5 bases). Germline CDR1 and CDR2: MDHEN and SYDVKM. V dropped 5 bases and J dropped 5 bases, with 9 bases sitting between them. The CDR3 is 13 residues long. CDR3 loop: CASSPRVTGELFF. The CDR3 bases are TGTGCCAGCAGTCCGAGGGTAACCGGGGAGCTGTTTTTT.

The rearrangement joins TRBV7-3 to TRBJ2-2; D not resolved. Germline loops: CDR1 SGHTA, CDR2 FQGTGA. This CDR3 comprises 15 residues. V was clipped by 1 base and J by 2 bases, with 8 bases between them. The CDR3 coding sequence is TGTGCCAGCAGCTTAAACAACCTTAACACCGGGGAGCTGTTTTTT. Protein: CASSLNNLNTGELFF.

V gene TRBV6-4 combines with J gene TRBJ2-2; D is perhaps TRBD1 (6 bases). Trimming removed 8 bases from V and 2 bases from J, with 12 bases in between. The germline V gene encodes CDR1 MRHNA and CDR2 SNTAGT. CDR3 size: 14 residues. This CDR3 is CASRDTPNTGELFF. The CDR3, as DNA: TGTGCCAGCCGGGACACTCCTAACACCGGGGAGCTGTTTTTT.

The gene calls are TRBV5-1 and TRBJ1-3; D is uncertain. This CDR3 has 16 amino acids. Germline assignment: CDR1 SGHRS and CDR2 YFSETQ. V was shortened by 1 base and J by 1 base, with 12 bases between the two germline ends. CDR3 bases: TGCGCCAGCAGCTTGAACTCTCGGAGTTCTGGAAACACCATATATTTT. It translates to CASSLNSRSSGNTIYF.

As to this clone: Additional DNA sequences in this sample encode the identical CDR3. The chain links TRBV20-1 to TRBJ2-7, with D perhaps TRBD2 (6 bases). Germline assignment: CDR1 DFQATT and CDR2 SNEGSKA (reference sequence). The CDR3 loop spans 11 amino acids. Deletions cut 6 bases from V and 7 bases from J, with 13 bases between. The CDR3 DNA sequence: TGCAGTGCAGGGCTCCGGGGGGAGCAGTACTTC. This encodes CSAGLRGEQYF.

This clone appeared once. This sequence joins TRBV11-3 and TRBJ1-1; 11 nucleotides agree with TRBD1. Unmatched junction bases numbered 9, after V lost 5 bases and J lost 10 bases. This CDR3 has 14 amino acids. CDR1 and CDR2 (germline): SGHNT, YENEEA. CDR3 sequence (DNA): TGTGCCAGCAGCGGAAAAGGACAGGGGGCGAGAGCTTTCTTT. Translated: CASSGKGQGARAFF.

The rearrangement uses TRBV7-2 and TRBJ1-4; TRBD1 aligns across 9 bases. V shed 5 bases, J shed 10 bases, and the junction held 11 bases outside the gene matches. The CDR3 has 15 amino acids. The germline V gene has CDR1 SGHTA and CDR2 FQGNSA. The CDR3 DNA follows: TGTGCCAGCAGCCCGAGGACAGGGGCGGTCGGAAAACTGTTTTTT. Translation: CASSPRTGAVGKLFF.

The J gene is TRBJ2-2, the V gene TRBV5-1; D gene uncertain. Germline assignment: CDR1 SGHRS and CDR2 YFSETQ. This CDR3 contains 16 residues. V was pared by 1 base and J by 0 bases, with 10 bases between. For the CDR3, the DNA is TGCGCCAGCAGCTTGCGTGCAGAATCGAACACCGGGGAGCTGTTTTTT. Protein: CASSLRAESNTGELFF.

The chain carries TRBV10-3 and TRBJ1-4; D remains ambiguous. Trimming shortened V by 7 bases and J by 2 bases, and 8 bases separated the two germline ends. CDR3 length: 13 amino acids. The V gene's germline CDR1 is ENHRY and CDR2 SYGVKD. The CDR3 DNA is TGTGCCATCAATTCGGGGACTAATGAAAAACTGTTTTTT. Its protein is CAINSGTNEKLFF.

The chain combines TRBV6-5 with TRBJ2-7; 8 nucleotides agree with TRBD2. J was trimmed by 5 bases and V by 2 bases; bases with no gene match: 8. Germline V gene data show CDR1 as MNHEY and CDR2 as SVGAGI. The CDR3 has 15 amino acids. The CDR3 sequence is CASSYLRGRYNEQYF. CDR3 in DNA: TGTGCCAGCAGTTACCTACGCGGGAGGTACAACGAGCAGTACTTC.

This clone was counted a single time. The chain has TRBV9 and TRBJ2-4, with D tentatively TRBD2 (5 bases). The CDR3 is 13 residues long. Trimming pared 0 bases from V and 8 bases from J, leaving 9 bases between. Germline loops: CDR1 SGDLS, CDR2 YYNGEE. DNA for the CDR3: TGTGCCAGCAGCGTAGGTCTAGCAGACATTCAGTACTTC. The encoded protein is CASSVGLADIQYF.